Sequencing of this TCR beta chain was carried out in a study of blood T cell repertoires in COVID-19. Study details: Sites in the United States, Italy and Spain provided acute and convalescent COVID-19 samples. Sample material is recorded as cDNA or gDNA derived from T cells, B-cell-depleted T cells, or PBMCs.

Between the trimmed V and J ends, which lost 5 bases and 0 bases, there was a span of 8 bases. Germline lookup yields CDR1 SEHNR and CDR2 FQNEAQ (reference sequence). The CDR3 has 14 residues. In the authors' methods: Amplification of reference gene primers provided the estimated nucleated cell counts. The protocol was immunoSEQ multiplex PCR, while the TCRdb copy is restricted to in-frame clones and leaves out a portion. D and trimming were read from the DNA, whereas the V and J calls and clone size are those reported in that table. The repertoire holds roughly 100,000 clones, with 79% as singletons.

This chain joins TRBV7-9 and TRBJ1-3; D is possibly TRBD1 (5 bases). The specimen sequenced was peripheral blood. The TCR was taken from a woman aged 80 or over with active or convalescent COVID-19. The CDR3 nucleotides are TGTGCCAGCAGCCCGACAGACTCTGGAAACACCATATATTTT. Encoded protein: CASSPTDSGNTIYF.